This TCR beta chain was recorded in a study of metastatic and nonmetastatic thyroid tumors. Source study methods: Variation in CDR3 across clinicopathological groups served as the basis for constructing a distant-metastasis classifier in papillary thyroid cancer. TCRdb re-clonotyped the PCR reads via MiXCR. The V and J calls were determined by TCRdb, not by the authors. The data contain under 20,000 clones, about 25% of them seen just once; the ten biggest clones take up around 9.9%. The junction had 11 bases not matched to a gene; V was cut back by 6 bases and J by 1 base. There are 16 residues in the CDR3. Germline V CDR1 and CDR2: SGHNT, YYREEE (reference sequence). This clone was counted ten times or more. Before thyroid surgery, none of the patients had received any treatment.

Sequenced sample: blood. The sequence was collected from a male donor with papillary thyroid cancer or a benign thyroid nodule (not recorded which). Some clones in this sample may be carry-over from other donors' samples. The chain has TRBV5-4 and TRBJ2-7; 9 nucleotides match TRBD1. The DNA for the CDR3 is TGTGCCAGCAAAACGGGGGTGGGACAGGGATCCTACGAGCAGTACTTC. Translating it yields CASKTGVGQGSYEQYF.